Here is one T cell receptor beta chain with its context. This sample was taken from a study of blood T cell repertoires in COVID-19. Background on the study: COVID-19 samples from acute and convalescent phases originated in the United States, Italy and Spain. T cells, B-cell-depleted T cells, or PBMCs provided the cDNA or gDNA that served as material.

CDR3 length: 14 residues. The V gene's germline CDR1 is SGHDN and CDR2 FVKESK. Trimming pared 4 bases from V and 4 bases from J, leaving 13 bases between. As processed by the authors: Amplification of reference gene primers was used by the study to estimate nucleated cell counts. The method was immunoSEQ multiplex PCR; TCRdb's version includes in-frame clones alone and lacks a portion of them. V and J calls and clone size are given by that table; D and trimming were obtained from the DNA. This table has 23,000 or so clones, around 88% appearing once. The TCR comes from an older man with active COVID-19. This chain links TRBV14 with TRBJ2-5; a possible D gene is TRBD1 (6 bases). Material for sequencing was peripheral blood. CDR3 sequence reads: CASSPNLGAETQYF. The CDR3 bases are TGTGCCAGCAGCCCGAATTTGGGGGCAGAGACCCAGTACTTC.